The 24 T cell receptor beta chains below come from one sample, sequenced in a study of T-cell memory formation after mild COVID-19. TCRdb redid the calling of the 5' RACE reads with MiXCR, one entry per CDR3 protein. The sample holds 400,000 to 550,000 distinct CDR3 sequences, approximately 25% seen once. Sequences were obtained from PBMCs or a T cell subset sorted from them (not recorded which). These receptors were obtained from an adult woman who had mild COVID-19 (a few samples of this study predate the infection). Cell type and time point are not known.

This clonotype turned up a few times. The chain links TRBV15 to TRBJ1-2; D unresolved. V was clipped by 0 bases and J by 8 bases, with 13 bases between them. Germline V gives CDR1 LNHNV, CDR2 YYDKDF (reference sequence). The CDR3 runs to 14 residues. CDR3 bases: TGTGCCACCAGCAGAGATCTACAGTTGGGCGGCTACACCTTC. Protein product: CATSRDLQLGGYTF. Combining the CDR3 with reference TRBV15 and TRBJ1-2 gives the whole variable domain DAMVIQNPRYQVTQFGKPVTLSCSQTLNHNVMYWYQQKSSQAPKLLFHYYDKDFNNEADTPDNFQSRRPNTSFCFLDIRSPGLGDTAMYLCATSRDLQLGGYTFGSGTRLTVV.

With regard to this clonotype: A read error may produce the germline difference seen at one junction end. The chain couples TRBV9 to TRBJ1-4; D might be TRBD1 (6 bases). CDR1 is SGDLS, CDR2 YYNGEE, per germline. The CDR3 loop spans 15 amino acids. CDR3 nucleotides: TGTGCCAGCAGTCCCCCGGGGGGCAGGGCTGAAAATCTGTTTTTT. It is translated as CASSPPGGRAENLFF. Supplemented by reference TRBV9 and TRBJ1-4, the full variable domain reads DSGVTQTPKHLITATGQRVTLRCSPRSGDLSVYWYQQSLDQGLQFLIQYYNGEERAKGNILERFSAQQFPDLHSELNLSSLELGDSALYFCASSPPGGRAENLFFGSGTQLSVL.

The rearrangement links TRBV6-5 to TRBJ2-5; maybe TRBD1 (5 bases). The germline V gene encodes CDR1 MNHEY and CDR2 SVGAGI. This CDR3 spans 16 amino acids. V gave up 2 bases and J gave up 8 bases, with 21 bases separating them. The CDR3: CASSYRRTPGQRTQYF. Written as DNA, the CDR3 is TGTGCCAGCAGTTACCGTCGGACACCCGGTCAAAGAACCCAGTACTTC.

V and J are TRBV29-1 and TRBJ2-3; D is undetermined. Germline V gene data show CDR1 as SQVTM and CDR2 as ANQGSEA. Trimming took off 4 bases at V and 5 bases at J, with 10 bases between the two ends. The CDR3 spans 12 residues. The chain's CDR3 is CSVALTQDTQYF. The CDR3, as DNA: TGCAGCGTTGCTCTAACACAAGATACGCAGTATTTT.

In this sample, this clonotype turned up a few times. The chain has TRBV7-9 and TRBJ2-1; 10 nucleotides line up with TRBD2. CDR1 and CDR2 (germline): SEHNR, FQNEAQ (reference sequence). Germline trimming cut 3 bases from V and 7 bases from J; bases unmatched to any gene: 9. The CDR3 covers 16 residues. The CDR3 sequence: CASSFPPTTSGNEQFF. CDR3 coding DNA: TGTGCCAGCAGCTTCCCACCAACGACTAGCGGGAATGAGCAGTTCTTC.

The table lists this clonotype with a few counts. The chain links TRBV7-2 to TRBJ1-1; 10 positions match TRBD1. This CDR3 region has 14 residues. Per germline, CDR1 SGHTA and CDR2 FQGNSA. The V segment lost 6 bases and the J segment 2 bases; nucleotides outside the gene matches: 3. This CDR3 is CASRGTGDNTEAFF. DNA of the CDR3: TGTGCCAGCAGGGGGACAGGGGACAACACTGAAGCTTTCTTT.

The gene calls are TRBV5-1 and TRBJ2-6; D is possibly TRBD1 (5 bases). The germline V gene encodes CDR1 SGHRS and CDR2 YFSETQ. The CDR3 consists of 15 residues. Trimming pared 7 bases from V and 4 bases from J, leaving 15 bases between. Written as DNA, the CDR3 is TGCGCCAGCGTCTCAGGACACTTGGGGGCCAACGTCCTGACTTTC. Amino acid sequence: CASVSGHLGANVLTF. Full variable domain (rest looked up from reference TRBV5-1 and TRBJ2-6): KAGVTQTPRYLIKTRGQQVTLSCSPISGHRSVSWYQQTPGQGLQFLFEYFSETQRNKGNFPGRFSGRQFSNSRSEMNVSTLELGDSALYLCASVSGHLGANVLTFGAGSRLTVL.

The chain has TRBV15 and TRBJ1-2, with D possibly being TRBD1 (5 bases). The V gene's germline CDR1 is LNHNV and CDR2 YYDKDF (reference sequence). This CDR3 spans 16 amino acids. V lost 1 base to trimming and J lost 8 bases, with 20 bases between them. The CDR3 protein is CATSRVEGSGWEGYTF. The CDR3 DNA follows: TGTGCCACCAGCAGAGTTGAGGGGAGCGGTTGGGAAGGCTACACCTTC.

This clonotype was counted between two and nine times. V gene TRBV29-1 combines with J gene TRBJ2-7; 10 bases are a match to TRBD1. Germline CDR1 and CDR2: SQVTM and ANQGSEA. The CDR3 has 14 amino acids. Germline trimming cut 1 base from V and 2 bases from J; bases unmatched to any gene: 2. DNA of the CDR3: TGCAGCGTTGAAGGAGGACAGGGGGCCTACGAGCAGTACTTC. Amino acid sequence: CSVEGGQGAYEQYF.

CDR3: CATSLPDRDEQFF. DNA for the CDR3: TGTGCCACCAGCCTTCCCGACAGGGATGAGCAGTTCTTC. The chain is built from TRBV15 and TRBJ2-1, with TRBD1 matching over 7 bases. This CDR3 is 13 amino acids long. Trimming removed 5 bases from V and 8 bases from J; junction bases left unmatched: 6. Germline V gives CDR1 LNHNV, CDR2 YYDKDF (reference sequence).

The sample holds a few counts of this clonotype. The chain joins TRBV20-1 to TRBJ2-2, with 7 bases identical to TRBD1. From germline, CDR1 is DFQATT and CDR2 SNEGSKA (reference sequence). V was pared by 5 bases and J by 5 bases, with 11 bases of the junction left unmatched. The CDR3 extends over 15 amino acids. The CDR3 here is CSAAPGTVKTGELFF. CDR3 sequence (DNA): TGCAGTGCTGCACCTGGGACAGTAAAAACCGGGGAGCTGTTTTTT.

The CDR3 here is CASSSSSGGGFNNEQFF. CDR3 in DNA: TGTGCCAGCAGTTCCTCATCGGGCGGGGGGTTTAACAATGAGCAGTTCTTC. This chain links TRBV12-3 or TRBV12-4 with TRBJ2-1; 8 bases are a match to TRBD2. The CDR3 sequence is 17 residues long. Unmatched junction bases numbered 13, after V lost 4 bases and J lost 5 bases.

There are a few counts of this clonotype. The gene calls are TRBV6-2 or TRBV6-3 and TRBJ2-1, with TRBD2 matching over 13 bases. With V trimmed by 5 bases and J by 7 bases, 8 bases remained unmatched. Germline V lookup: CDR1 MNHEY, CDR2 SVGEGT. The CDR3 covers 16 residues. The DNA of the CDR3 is TGTGCCAGCAGTGACCCGGGACTAGCGGGACTTAATGAGCAGTTCTTC. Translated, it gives CASSDPGLAGLNEQFF.

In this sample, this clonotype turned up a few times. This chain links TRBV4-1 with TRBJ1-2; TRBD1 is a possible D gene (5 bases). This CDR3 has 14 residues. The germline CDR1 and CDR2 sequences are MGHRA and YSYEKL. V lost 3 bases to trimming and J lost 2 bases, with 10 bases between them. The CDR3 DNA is TGCGCCAGCAGCCACCGGGGCGACAACTATGGCTACACCTTC. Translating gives CASSHRGDNYGYTF.

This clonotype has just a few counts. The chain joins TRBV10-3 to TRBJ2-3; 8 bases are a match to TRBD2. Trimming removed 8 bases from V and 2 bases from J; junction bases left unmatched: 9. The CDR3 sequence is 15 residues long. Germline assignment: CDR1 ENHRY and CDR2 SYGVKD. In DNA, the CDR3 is TGTGCCATCTTAAGCGGGGGCGCACTCACAGATACGCAGTATTTT. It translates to CAILSGGALTDTQYF.

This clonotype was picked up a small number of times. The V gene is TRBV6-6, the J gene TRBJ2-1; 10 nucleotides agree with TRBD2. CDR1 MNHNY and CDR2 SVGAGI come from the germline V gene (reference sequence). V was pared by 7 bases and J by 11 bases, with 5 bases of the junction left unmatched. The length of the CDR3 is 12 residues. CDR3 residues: CASTAGGPQQFF. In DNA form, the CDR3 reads TGTGCCAGCACAGCGGGAGGGCCCCAGCAGTTCTTC.

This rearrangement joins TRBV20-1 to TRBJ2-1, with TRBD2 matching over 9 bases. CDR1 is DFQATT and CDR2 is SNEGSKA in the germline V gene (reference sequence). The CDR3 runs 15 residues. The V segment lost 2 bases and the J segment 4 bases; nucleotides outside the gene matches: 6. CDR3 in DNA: TGCAGTGCTAGAAGGGTGGGACTAGCATACAATGAGCAGTTCTTC. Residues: CSARRVGLAYNEQFF.

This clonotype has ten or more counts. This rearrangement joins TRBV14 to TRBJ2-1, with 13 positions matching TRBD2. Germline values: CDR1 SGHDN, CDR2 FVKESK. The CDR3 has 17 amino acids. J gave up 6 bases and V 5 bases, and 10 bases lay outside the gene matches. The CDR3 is CASSDYSGLAGVNEQFF. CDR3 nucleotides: TGTGCCAGCAGCGATTATTCAGGACTAGCGGGAGTCAATGAGCAGTTCTTC.

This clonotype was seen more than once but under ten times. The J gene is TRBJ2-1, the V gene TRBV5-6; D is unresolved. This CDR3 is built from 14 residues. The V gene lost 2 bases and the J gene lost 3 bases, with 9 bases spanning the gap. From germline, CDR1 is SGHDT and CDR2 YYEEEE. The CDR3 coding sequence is TGTGCCAGCAGCTTTCCGCACCACTACAATGAGCAGTTCTTC. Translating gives CASSFPHHYNEQFF.

CDR3 protein: CAISVDPPPYNEQFF. The CDR3 DNA is TGTGCCATCAGTGTAGACCCACCGCCCTACAATGAGCAGTTCTTC. V is TRBV10-3 and J is TRBJ2-1; no firm D call. The germline V gene encodes CDR1 ENHRY and CDR2 SYGVKD. The CDR3 covers 15 residues. Trimming took off 4 bases at V and 2 bases at J, with 12 bases between the two ends.

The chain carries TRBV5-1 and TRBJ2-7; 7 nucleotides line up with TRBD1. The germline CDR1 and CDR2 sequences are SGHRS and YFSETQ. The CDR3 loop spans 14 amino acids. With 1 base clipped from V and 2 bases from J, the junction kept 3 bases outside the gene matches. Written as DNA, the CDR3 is TGCGCCAGCAGCTTGACAGGGGCCCCCTACGAGCAGTACTTC. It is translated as CASSLTGAPYEQYF.

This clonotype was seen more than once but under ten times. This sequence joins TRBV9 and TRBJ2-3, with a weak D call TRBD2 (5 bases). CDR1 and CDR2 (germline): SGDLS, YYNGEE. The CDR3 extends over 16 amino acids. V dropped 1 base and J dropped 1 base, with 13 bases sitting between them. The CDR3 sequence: CASSVLSSRGTDTQYF. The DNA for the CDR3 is TGTGCCAGCAGCGTATTATCCTCGAGGGGCACAGATACGCAGTATTTT. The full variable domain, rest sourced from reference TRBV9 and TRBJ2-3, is DSGVTQTPKHLITATGQRVTLRCSPRSGDLSVYWYQQSLDQGLQFLIQYYNGEERAKGNILERFSAQQFPDLHSELNLSSLELGDSALYFCASSVLSSRGTDTQYFGPGTRLTVL.

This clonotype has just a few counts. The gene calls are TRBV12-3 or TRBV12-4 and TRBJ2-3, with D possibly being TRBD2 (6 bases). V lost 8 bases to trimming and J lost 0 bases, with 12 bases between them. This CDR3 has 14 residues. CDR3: CASAHSGSTDTQYF. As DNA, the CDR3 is TGTGCCAGCGCCCATAGCGGTAGCACAGATACGCAGTATTTT.

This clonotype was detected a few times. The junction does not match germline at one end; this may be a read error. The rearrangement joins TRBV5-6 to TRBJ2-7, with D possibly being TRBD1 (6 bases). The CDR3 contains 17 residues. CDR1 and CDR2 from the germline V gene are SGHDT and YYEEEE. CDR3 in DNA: TGTGCCAGCAGCGGTCGTGGGGGCAAGGCGCTACGGGACGAGCAGCACTTC. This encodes CASSGRGGKALRDEQHF. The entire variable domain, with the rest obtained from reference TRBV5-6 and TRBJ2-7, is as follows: DAGVTQSPTHLIKTRGQQVTLRCSPKSGHDTVSWYQQALGQGPQFIFQYYEEEERQRGNFPDRFSGHQFPNYSSELNVNALLLGDSALYLCASSGRGGKALRDEQHFGPGTRLTVT.